These 8 T cell receptor beta chains were all obtained from the same sample, sequenced in a study of blood T cell repertoires in COVID-19. TCRdb's copy holds only in-frame clones and misses some; the assay was immunoSEQ multiplex PCR. The sample consists of roughly 39,000 clones, around 74% of them appearing once. Sample: peripheral blood. Receptor source: a man between 70 and 80 years old with acute or convalescent COVID-19.

This chain connects TRBV10-1 to TRBJ2-1; 9 bases are shared with TRBD2. The length of the CDR3 is 17 residues. Losses at the gene ends were 2 bases for V and 2 bases for J; bases not matched to a gene: 7. In germline, CDR1 is WNHNN, CDR2 SYGVQD (reference sequence). The CDR3 DNA is TGCGCCAGCAGTGAGACCACTAGCGGGTTCGCCTACAATGAGCAGTTCTTC. This translates into CASSETTSGFAYNEQFF.

The rearrangement links TRBV11-3 to TRBJ2-3; TRBD2 is a possible D gene (6 bases). This CDR3 spans 15 amino acids. Trimming cost V 0 bases and J 4 bases, with 11 bases left between them. CDR1 and CDR2 (germline): SGHNT, YENEEA. The CDR3 sequence: CASSLDGGLADTQYF. The CDR3 coding sequence is TGTGCCAGCAGCTTAGATGGGGGACTGGCAGATACGCAGTATTTT.

The chain carries TRBV5-1 and TRBJ2-7, with 8 bases fitting TRBD1. The germline V gene encodes CDR1 SGHRS and CDR2 YFSETQ. The CDR3 length is 16 residues. The V gene end was trimmed by 5 bases and the J gene end by 5 bases; junction bases not matched to a gene: 15. The CDR3 DNA reads as TGCGCCAGCAGACTTTCCGACAGGGGCCTTAAGGACGAGCAGTACTTC. Amino acids: CASRLSDRGLKDEQYF.

This clone was counted between two and nine times. The genes are TRBV7-8 and TRBJ2-7; TRBD1 is a possible D gene (6 bases). V lost 4 bases to trimming and J lost 6 bases, with 10 bases between them. Germline CDR1 reads SGHVS; CDR2 reads FQNEAQ. This CDR3 comprises 12 residues. In nucleotides, the CDR3 is TGTGCCAGCAGCTCGGACAGTCGCGAGCAGTACTTC. Protein sequence: CASSSDSREQYF.

This clone turned up a few times. The rearrangement joins TRBV6-5 to TRBJ1-1; D call uncertain. The germline V gene encodes CDR1 MNHEY and CDR2 SVGAGI. The CDR3 has 15 residues. Between the trimmed V and J ends, which lost 2 bases and 1 base, there was a span of 11 bases. CDR3 in DNA: TGTGCCAGCAGTTACGGCCGACAAAGGAACACTGAAGCTTTCTTT. It is translated as CASSYGRQRNTEAFF.

The genes are TRBV27 and TRBJ2-7, with TRBD1 matching over 10 bases. The germline gives CDR1 MNHEY, CDR2 SMNVEV (reference sequence). This CDR3 region has 15 residues. J gave up 4 bases and V 6 bases, and 9 bases lay outside the gene matches. CDR3 in amino acids: CASRPWGTGEYEQYF. The CDR3 nucleotides read TGTGCCAGCAGGCCGTGGGGGACAGGGGAGTACGAGCAGTACTTC.

This clone was counted a single time. This chain connects TRBV19 to TRBJ2-7; 9 bases fit TRBD1. V shed 5 bases and J 3 bases; nucleotides not matched to a gene: 8. The CDR3 covers 15 residues. Germline V CDR1 and CDR2: LNHDA, SQIVND (reference sequence). CDR3 nucleotide sequence: TGTGCCAGTAGTGACCAGGACAGGGGAGGCTACGAGCAGTACTTC. Residues: CASSDQDRGGYEQYF.

V usage is TRBV28 and J usage is TRBJ2-3; possibly TRBD1 for D (5 bases). Per the germline V gene, CDR1 is MDHEN and CDR2 is SYDVKM. V was shortened by 8 bases and J by 4 bases, with 7 bases between the two germline ends. The CDR3 covers 11 residues. Here the CDR3 reads CASSRADTQYF. The CDR3, as DNA: TGTGCCAGCTCCAGGGCAGATACGCAGTATTTT.